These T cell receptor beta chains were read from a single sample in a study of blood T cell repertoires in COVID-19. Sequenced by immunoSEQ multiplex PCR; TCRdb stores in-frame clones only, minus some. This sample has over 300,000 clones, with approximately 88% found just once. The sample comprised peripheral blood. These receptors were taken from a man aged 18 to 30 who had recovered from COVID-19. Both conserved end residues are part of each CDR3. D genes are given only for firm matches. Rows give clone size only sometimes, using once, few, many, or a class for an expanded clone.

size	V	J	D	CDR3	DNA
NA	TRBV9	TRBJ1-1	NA	CASSPQNVGWEAFF	TGTGCCAGCAGCCCCCAAAACGTGGGCTGGGAAGCTTTCTTT
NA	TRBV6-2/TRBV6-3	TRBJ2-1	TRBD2	CASSPGLESSYNEQFF	TGTGCCAGCAGTCCCGGACTAGAAAGCTCCTACAATGAGCAGTTCTTC
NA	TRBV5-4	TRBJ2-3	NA	CASSLDISTDTQYF	TGTGCCAGCAGCTTAGACATAAGCACAGATACGCAGTATTTT
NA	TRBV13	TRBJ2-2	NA	CASSLAGGVTNTGELFF	TGTGCCAGCAGCTTAGCTGGCGGGGTGACGAACACCGGGGAGCTGTTTTTT
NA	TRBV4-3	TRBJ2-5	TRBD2	CASSQAPGLASETQYF	TGCGCCAGCAGCCAAGCCCCAGGACTAGCGAGTGAGACCCAGTACTTC
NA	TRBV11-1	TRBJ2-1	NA	CASRLQGEQFF	TGTGCCAGCAGACTACAGGGTGAGCAGTTCTTC
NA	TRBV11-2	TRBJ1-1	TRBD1	CASSLTGASTEAFF	TGTGCCAGCAGCTTAACAGGGGCGAGCACTGAAGCTTTCTTT
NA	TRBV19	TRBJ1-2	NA	CASSIAFDSSYGYTF	TGTGCCAGTAGTATAGCTTTCGACAGTTCATATGGCTACACCTTC
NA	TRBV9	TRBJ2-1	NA	CASSPREKSYNEQFF	TGTGCCAGCAGCCCTAGGGAGAAATCCTACAATGAGCAGTTCTTC
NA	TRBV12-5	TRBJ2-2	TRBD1	CASGLRTGGRYPPTGELFF	TGTGCTAGTGGTCTCCGGACAGGGGGGCGGTACCCTCCGACCGGGGAGCTGTTTTTT
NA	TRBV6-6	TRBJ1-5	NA	CASMARWEQPQHF	TGTGCCAGCATGGCCCGCTGGGAGCAGCCCCAGCATTTT
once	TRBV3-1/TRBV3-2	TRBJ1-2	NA	CASSQETSYGYTF	TGTGCCAGCAGCCAAGAGACATCTTATGGCTACACCTTC
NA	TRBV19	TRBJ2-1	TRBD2	CATRGRAGSSYNEQFF	TGTGCCACCCGGGGGAGAGCGGGAAGTTCCTACAATGAGCAGTTCTTC
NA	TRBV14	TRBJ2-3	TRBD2	CASSQDLAGATWDTQYF	TGTGCCAGCAGCCAAGATTTAGCGGGGGCCACTTGGGATACGCAGTATTTT
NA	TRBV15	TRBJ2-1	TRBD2	CATSPPGLAGAFSYNEQFF	TGTGCCACCAGCCCACCGGGACTAGCGGGGGCCTTCTCCTACAATGAGCAGTTCTTC
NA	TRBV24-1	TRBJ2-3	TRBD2	CATSDSGLAGTDTQYF	TGTGCCACCAGTGACTCGGGACTAGCGGGGACAGATACGCAGTATTTT
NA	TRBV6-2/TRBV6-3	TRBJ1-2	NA	CASSWSSYGYTF	TGTGCCAGCAGTTGGAGCAGCTATGGCTACACCTTC
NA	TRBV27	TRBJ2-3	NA	CASSLGTGTSTDTQYF	TGTGCCAGCAGTCTAGGGACGGGGACATCCACAGATACGCAGTATTTT
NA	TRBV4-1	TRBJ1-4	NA	CASSLPTPRGEKLFF	TGCGCCAGCAGCCTCCCGACCCCCAGGGGCGAAAAACTGTTTTTT
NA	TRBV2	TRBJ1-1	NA	CASSDGGIATEAFF	TGTGCCAGCAGTGACGGAGGAATTGCCACTGAAGCTTTCTTT
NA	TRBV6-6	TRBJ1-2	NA	CASSYGQSTNNYGYTF	TGTGCCAGCAGTTACGGACAGAGCACTAATAACTATGGCTACACCTTC
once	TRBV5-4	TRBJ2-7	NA	CASSSTGGGGSYEQYF	TGTGCCAGCAGCTCCACTGGAGGAGGAGGGTCCTACGAGCAGTACTTC